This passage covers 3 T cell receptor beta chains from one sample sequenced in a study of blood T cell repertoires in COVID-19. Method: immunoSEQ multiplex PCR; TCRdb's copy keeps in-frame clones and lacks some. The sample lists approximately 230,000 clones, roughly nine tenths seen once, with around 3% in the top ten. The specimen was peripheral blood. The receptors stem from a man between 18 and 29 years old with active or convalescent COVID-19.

CDR3 bases: TGTGCCAGCAGCTTAGAGACTAGCGGGAGATACTCCTACGAGCAGTACTTC. It yields the protein CASSLETSGRYSYEQYF. This chain connects TRBV7-6 to TRBJ2-7; 12 bases align to TRBD2. The J segment lost 0 bases and the V segment lost 1 base, leaving 4 bases of the junction unmatched. The CDR3 is 17 residues long. CDR1 and CDR2 from the germline V gene are SGHVS and FNYEAQ.

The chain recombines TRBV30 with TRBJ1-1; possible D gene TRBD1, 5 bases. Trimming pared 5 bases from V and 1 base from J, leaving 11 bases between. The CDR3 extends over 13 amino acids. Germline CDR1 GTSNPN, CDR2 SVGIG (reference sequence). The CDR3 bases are TGTGCCTGGGGCCTAAGGGGGAACACTGAAGCTTTCTTT. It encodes CAWGLRGNTEAFF.

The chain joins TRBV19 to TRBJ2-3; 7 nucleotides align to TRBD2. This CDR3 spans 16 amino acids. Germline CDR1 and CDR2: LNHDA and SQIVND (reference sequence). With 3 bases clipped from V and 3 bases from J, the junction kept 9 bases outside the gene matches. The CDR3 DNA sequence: TGTGCCAGTAGTATTATGGGGCGGGAGTTAACAGATACGCAGTATTTT. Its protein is CASSIMGRELTDTQYF.